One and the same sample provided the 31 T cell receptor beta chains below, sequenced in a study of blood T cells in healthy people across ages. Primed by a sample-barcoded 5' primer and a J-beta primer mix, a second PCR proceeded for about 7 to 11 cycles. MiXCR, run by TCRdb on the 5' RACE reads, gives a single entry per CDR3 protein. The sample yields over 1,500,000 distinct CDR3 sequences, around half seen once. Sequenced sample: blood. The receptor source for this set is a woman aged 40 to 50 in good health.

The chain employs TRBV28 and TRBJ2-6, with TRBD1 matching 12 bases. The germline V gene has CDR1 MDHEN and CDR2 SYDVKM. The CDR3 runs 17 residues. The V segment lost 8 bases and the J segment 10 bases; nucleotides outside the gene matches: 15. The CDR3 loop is CASVRDRGRTLSNVLTF. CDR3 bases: TGTGCCAGCGTAAGGGACAGGGGGCGGACGTTGTCGAACGTCCTGACTTTC.

The CDR3 reads CSVHDEGAYEQYF. The CDR3 DNA reads as TGCAGCGTTCATGACGAGGGAGCCTACGAGCAGTACTTC. V usage is TRBV29-1 and J usage is TRBJ2-7; TRBD2 is a possible D gene (5 bases). The CDR3 is 13 amino acids. Trimming left V 5 bases short and J 2 bases short, with 13 bases between. Germline assignment: CDR1 SQVTM and CDR2 ANQGSEA.

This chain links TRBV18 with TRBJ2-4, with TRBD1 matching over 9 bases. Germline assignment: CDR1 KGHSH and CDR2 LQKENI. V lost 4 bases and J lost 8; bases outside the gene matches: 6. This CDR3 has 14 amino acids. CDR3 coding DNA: TGTGCCAGCTCACTGGACAGGGGAGAGTACATTCAGTACTTC. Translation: CASSLDRGEYIQYF.

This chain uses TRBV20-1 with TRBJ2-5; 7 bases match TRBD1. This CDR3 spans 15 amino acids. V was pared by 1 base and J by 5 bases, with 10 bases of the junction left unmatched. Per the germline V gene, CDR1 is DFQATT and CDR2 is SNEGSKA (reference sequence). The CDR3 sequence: CSARAATGRAETQYF. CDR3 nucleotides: TGCAGTGCTAGAGCAGCGACAGGGCGGGCCGAGACCCAGTACTTC.

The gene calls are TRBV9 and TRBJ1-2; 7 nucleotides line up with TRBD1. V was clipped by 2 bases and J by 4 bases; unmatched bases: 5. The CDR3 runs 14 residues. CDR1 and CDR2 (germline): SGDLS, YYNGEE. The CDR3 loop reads CASSVGQQLYGYTF. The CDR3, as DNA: TGTGCCAGCAGCGTGGGACAGCAGCTCTATGGCTACACCTTC.

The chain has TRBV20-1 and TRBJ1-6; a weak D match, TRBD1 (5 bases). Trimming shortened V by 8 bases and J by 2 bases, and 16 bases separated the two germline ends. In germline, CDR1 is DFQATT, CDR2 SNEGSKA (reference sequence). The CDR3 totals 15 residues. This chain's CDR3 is CSPRIGGAYNSPLHF. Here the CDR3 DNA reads TGCAGTCCCAGAATTGGGGGGGCCTATAATTCACCCCTCCACTTT.

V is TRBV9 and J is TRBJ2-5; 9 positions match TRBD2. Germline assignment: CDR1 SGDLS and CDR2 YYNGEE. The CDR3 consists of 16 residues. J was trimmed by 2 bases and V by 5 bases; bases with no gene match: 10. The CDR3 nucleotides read TGTGCCAGCAGAGACGCCAGCGGGGGGCGTCAAGAGACCCAGTACTTC. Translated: CASRDASGGRQETQYF.

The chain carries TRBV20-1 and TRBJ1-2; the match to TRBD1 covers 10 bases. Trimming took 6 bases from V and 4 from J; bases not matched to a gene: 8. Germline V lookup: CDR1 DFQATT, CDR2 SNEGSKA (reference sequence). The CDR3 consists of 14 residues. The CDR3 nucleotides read TGCAGTGCCACGGTGGGACAGGGGACCTATGGCTACACCTTC. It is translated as CSATVGQGTYGYTF.

CDR3 DNA: TGTGCCAGCAGCTTAGGAAGCTGGACTAGCGGGGGCTCCTACAATGAGCAGTTCTTC. Protein: CASSLGSWTSGGSYNEQFF. The V and J genes are TRBV7-2 and TRBJ2-1; TRBD2 matches at 13 bases. V lost 1 base and J lost 0; bases outside the gene matches: 6. Germline loops: CDR1 SGHTA, CDR2 FQGNSA. The CDR3 is 19 residues long.

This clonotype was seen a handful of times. CDR3 residues: CASSQEAGTYEQYF. The CDR3 DNA reads TGCGCCAGCAGCCAAGAGGCAGGGACCTACGAGCAGTACTTC. The rearrangement links TRBV4-1 to TRBJ2-7, with a tentative D call TRBD1 (5 bases). V was cut by 0 bases and J by 2 bases, with 8 bases left in between. CDR1 and CDR2 (germline): MGHRA, YSYEKL. CDR3 size: 14 residues.

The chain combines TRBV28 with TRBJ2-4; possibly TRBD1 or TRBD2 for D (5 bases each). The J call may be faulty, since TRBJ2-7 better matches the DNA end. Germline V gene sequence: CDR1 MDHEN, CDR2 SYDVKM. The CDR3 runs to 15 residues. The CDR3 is CASSTSGTALGEQYF. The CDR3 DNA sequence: TGTGCCAGCAGTACCTCAGGGACGGCCCTGGGCGAGCAGTACTTC.

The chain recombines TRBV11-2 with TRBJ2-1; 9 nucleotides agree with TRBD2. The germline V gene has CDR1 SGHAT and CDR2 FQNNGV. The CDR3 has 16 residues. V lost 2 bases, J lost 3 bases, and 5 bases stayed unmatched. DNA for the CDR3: TGTGCCAGCAGCTTAAACCTAGCGGGGCGCTACAATGAGCAGTTCTTC. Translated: CASSLNLAGRYNEQFF.

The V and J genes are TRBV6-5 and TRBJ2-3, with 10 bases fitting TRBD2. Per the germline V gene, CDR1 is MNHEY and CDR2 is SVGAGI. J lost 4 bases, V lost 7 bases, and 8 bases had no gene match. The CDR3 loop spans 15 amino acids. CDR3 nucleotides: TGTGCCAGCAAAAGCGGGGGGGCCGTCTCAGATACGCAGTATTTT. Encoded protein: CASKSGGAVSDTQYF.

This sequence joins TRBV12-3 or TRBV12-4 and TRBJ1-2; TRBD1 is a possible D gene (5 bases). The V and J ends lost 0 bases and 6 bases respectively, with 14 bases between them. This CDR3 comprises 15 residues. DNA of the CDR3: TGTGCCAGCAGTTTAGCCTGGACATCCCGAGATGGCTACACCTTC. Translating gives CASSLAWTSRDGYTF.

CDR3 amino acids: CSARREADTQYF. Written as DNA, the CDR3 is TGCAGTGCTCGCCGGGAGGCAGATACCCAGTACTTC. This chain joins TRBV20-1 and TRBJ2-5; TRBD2 matches at 7 bases. Trimming took 5 bases from V and 8 from J; bases not matched to a gene: 8. Germline V lookup: CDR1 DFQATT, CDR2 SNEGSKA (reference sequence). The CDR3 length is 12 residues.

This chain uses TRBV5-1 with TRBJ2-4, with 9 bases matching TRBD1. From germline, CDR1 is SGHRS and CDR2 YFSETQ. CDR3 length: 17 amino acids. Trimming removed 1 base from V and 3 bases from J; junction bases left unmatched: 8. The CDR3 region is CASSLPTGGADKNIQYF. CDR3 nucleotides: TGCGCCAGCAGCTTGCCTACAGGGGGCGCAGACAAAAACATTCAGTACTTC. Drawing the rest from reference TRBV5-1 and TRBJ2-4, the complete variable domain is KAGVTQTPRYLIKTRGQQVTLSCSPISGHRSVSWYQQTPGQGLQFLFEYFSETQRNKGNFPGRFSGRQFSNSRSEMNVSTLELGDSALYLCASSLPTGGADKNIQYFGAGTRLSVL.

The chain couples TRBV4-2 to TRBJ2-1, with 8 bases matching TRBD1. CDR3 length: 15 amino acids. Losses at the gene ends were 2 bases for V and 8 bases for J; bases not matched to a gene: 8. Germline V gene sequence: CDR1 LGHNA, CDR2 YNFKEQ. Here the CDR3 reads CASSQRVTGEYEQFF. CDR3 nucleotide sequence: TGTGCCAGCAGCCAAAGGGTGACAGGGGAATATGAGCAGTTCTTC.

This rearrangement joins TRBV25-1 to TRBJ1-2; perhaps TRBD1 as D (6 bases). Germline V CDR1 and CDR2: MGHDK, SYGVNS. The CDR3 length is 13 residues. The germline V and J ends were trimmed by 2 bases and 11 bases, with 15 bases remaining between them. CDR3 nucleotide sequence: TGTGCCAGCAGTGAAGGTTGGCAGGGGACTTACACCTTC. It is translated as CASSEGWQGTYTF.

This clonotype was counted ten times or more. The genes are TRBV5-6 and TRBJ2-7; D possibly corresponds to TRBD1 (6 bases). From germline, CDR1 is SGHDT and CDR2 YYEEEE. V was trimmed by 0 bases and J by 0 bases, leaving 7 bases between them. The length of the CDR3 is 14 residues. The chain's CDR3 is CASSLGTDSYEQYF. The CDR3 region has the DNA TGTGCCAGCAGCTTGGGGACAGACTCCTACGAGCAGTACTTC.

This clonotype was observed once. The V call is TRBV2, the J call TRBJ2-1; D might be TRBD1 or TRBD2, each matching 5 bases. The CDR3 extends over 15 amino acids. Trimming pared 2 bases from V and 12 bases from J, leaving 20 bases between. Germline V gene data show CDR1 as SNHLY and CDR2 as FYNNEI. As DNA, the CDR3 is TGTGCCAGCAGTGAAAGGGAGACAGATTTCTCTGGGCAGTTCTTC. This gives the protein CASSERETDFSGQFF.

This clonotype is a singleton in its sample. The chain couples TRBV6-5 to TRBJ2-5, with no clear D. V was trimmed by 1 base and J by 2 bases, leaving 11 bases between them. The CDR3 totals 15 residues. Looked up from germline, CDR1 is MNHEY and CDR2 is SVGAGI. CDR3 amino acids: CASSYFRAQQETQYF. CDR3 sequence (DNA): TGTGCCAGCAGTTACTTCCGGGCCCAACAAGAGACCCAGTACTTC.

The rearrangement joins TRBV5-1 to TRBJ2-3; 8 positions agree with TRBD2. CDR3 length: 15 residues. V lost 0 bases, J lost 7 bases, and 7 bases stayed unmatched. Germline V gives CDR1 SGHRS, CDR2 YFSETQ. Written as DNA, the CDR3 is TGCGCCAGCAGCTTGGAGCGGGGGACCTTAAATACGCAGTATTTT. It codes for CASSLERGTLNTQYF.

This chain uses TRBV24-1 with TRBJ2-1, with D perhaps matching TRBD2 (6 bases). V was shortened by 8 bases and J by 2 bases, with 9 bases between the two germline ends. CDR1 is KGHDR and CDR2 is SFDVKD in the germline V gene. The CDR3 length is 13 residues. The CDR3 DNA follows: TGTGCCACCAAGGAGGGGCCCTACAATGAGCAGTTCTTC. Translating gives CATKEGPYNEQFF.

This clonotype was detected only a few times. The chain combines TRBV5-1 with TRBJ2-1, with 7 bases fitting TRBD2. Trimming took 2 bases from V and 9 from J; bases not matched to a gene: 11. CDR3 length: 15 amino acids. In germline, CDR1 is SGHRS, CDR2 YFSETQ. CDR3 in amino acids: CASSLLATDNGEQFF. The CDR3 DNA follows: TGCGCCAGCAGCTTACTAGCGACAGACAACGGTGAGCAGTTCTTC.

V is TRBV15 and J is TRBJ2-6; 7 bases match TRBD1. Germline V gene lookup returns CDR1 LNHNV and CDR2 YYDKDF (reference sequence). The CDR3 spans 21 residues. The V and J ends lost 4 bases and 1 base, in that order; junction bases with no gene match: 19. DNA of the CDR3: TGTGCCACCAGCACTCCTATCCCGATCGGGACAGCGGCTTCTGGGGCCAACGTCCTGACTTTC. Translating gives CATSTPIPIGTAASGANVLTF.

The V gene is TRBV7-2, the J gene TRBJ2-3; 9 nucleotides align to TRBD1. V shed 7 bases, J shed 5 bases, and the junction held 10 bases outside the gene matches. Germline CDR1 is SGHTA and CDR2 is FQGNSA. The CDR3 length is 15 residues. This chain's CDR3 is CTSTSLGQGRDTQYF. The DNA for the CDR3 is TGTACCAGCACCTCCCTGGGACAGGGAAGAGATACGCAGTATTTT.

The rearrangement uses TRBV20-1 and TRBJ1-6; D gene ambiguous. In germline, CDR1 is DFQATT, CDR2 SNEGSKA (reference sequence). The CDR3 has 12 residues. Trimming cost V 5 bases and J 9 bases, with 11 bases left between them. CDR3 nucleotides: TGCAGTGCTCGAAGGGCTGGTTCACCCCTCCACTTT. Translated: CSARRAGSPLHF.

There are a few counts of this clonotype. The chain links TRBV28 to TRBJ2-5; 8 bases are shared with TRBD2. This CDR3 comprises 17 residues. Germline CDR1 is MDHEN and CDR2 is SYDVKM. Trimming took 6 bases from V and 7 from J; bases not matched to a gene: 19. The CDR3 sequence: CASSSFSAGGRVRTQYF. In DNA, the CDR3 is TGTGCCAGCAGCTCCTTTAGTGCGGGGGGCCGAGTCCGGACCCAGTACTTC.

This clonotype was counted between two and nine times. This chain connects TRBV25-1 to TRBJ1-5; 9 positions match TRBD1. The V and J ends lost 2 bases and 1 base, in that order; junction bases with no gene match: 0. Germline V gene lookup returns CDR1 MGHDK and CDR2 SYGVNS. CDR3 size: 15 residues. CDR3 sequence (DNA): TGTGCCAGCAGTGAAGGGACAGGGAGCAATCAGCCCCAGCATTTT. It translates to CASSEGTGSNQPQHF.

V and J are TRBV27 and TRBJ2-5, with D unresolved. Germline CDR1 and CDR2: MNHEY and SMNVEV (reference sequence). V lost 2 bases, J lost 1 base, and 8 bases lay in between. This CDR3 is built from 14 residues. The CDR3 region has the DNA TGTGCCAGCAGTTTAGCCTCAGCCCAAGAGACCCAGTACTTC. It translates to CASSLASAQETQYF.

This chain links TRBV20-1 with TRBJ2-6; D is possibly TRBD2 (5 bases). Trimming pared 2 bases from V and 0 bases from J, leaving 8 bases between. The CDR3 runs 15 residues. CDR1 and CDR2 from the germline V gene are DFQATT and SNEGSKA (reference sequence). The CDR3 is CSARSRDSGANVLTF. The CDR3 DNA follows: TGCAGTGCTAGATCACGGGACTCTGGGGCCAACGTCCTGACTTTC.